The subject of this entry is one TCR beta chain. Cohorts were based on clinical histories the participants reported. Within 2 weeks before study entry, exposed participants met a COVID-19 case. The repertoire was sequenced with immunoSEQ multiplex PCR; TCRdb's copy has only in-frame clones and lacks some. The sample consists of approximately 310,000 clones, around 84% of them appearing once. V shed 3 bases and J 0 bases; nucleotides not matched to a gene: 5. Germline V CDR1 and CDR2: LNHDA, SQIVND (reference sequence). CDR3 length: 17 residues. This sample is drawn from a study of blood T cell repertoires in COVID-19. Study-level information: Whether acute or convalescent, the COVID-19 samples came from the United States, Italy and Spain.

The specimen sequenced was PBMCs or T cells enriched from blood (not recorded which). The TCR comes from a woman in her thirties who had been exposed to COVID-19. The chain carries TRBV19 and TRBJ2-4; 10 positions match TRBD1. The CDR3 DNA sequence: TGTGCCAGTAGTATCGGACAGGGGGACCGAGCCAAAAACATTCAGTACTTC. Translation: CASSIGQGDRAKNIQYF.